This is a list of T cell receptor beta chains from one sample in a study of T-cell memory formation after mild COVID-19. TCRdb re-called the 5' RACE reads with MiXCR, one entry per CDR3 protein. The data hold tens of thousands of distinct CDR3 sequences, with 6.5% to 9% observed a single time. The sequenced material came from PBMCs or a T cell subset sorted from them (not recorded which). The receptors here all came from an adult woman who had mild COVID-19 (a few samples of this study predate the infection). Cell type and time point are not known. CDR3s include the opening cysteine and the closing phenylalanine or tryptophan. The order of the fields is V gene, J gene, D gene, CDR3 protein. The D gene is left open where the match is weak.

TRBV5-1	TRBJ2-3	TRBD2	CASSLVLAGLTDTQYF
TRBV6-6	TRBJ2-1	.	CASSYFYNEQFF
TRBV7-8	TRBJ2-2	TRBD2	CASSHREVAGELFF
TRBV28	TRBJ2-7	TRBD2	CASSPTSGIYEQYF
TRBV7-2	TRBJ1-3	.	CASSVGYGNTIYF
TRBV24-1	TRBJ2-7	TRBD1	CATSDFGRTGFYEQYF
TRBV20-1	TRBJ1-5	.	CSAVRGPSNQPQHF
TRBV29-1	TRBJ2-7	.	CSVSPGTGYEQYF
TRBV29-1	TRBJ2-2	.	CSVWSDSEFANTGELFF
TRBV6-2/TRBV6-3	TRBJ1-6	.	CASSKIQDAPNSPLHF
TRBV30	TRBJ2-5	TRBD2	CAWSGTSTQETQYF
TRBV5-1	TRBJ2-1	TRBD1	CASSLADGDRGNNHYNEQFF
TRBV4-1	TRBJ2-6	.	CASSQEASGANVLTF
TRBV9	TRBJ1-1	.	CASSAGPVNTEAFF
TRBV30	TRBJ2-7	.	CAWSVSFGEQYF
TRBV25-1	TRBJ2-7	TRBD1	CASSERTGPKNEQYF
TRBV9	TRBJ2-7	TRBD1	CASSVRTGASFEQYF
TRBV12-3/TRBV12-4	TRBJ2-7	.	CASGGLSSYEQYF
TRBV12-3/TRBV12-4	TRBJ1-1	.	CASSFAGYTEAFF
TRBV27	TRBJ2-3	TRBD2	CASSLSGGASLTDTQYF
TRBV5-1	TRBJ2-3	.	CASSKSRYTDTQYF
TRBV11-2	TRBJ1-1	TRBD1	CASSPRDRNTEAFF
TRBV7-9	TRBJ1-6	.	CACSPTGQDSPLHF
TRBV19	TRBJ1-6	TRBD1	CASVGQGNSPLHF
TRBV20-1	TRBJ2-5	.	CSANGIWGGGETQYF
TRBV5-5	TRBJ1-2	TRBD1	CASSHTPRDSDRYTF
TRBV27	TRBJ1-6	.	CASSLGHSSYNSPLHF
TRBV9	TRBJ2-7	TRBD2	CASSVGLAGGHNEQYF
TRBV9	TRBJ2-7	.	CASSVDHGSGTYEQYF
TRBV5-1	TRBJ2-3	TRBD1	CASSPGQDPYTDTQYF
TRBV19	TRBJ1-5	.	CASKNQPQGSQPQHF
TRBV7-2	TRBJ2-7	TRBD1	CASSPIRDSHREQYF
TRBV27	TRBJ1-2	TRBD1	CASSLTGVGYTF
TRBV20-1	TRBJ1-2	.	CSASGANYGYTF
TRBV6-2/TRBV6-3	TRBJ2-1	.	CASRLRVNEQFF
TRBV5-1	TRBJ1-1	.	CASRREEGLRNTEAFF
TRBV5-1	TRBJ2-7	TRBD1	CASSNPGTDHYEQYF
TRBV3-1	TRBJ2-7	.	CASSQRYRDYEQYF
TRBV19	TRBJ1-2	.	CASSMWGPAEGYTF
TRBV5-1	TRBJ2-5	.	CASSLEGRQETQYF
TRBV6-4	TRBJ2-3	TRBD2	CASSATSGGSDTQYF
TRBV12-2	TRBJ1-5	.	CASRLVWVKGSTIFDSNQPQHF
TRBV15	TRBJ1-2	.	CATSRDPGDYGYTF
TRBV4-2	TRBJ1-1	.	CASSQSGRQMNTEAFF
TRBV5-1	TRBJ2-5	TRBD2	CASSFNLLAASQETQYF